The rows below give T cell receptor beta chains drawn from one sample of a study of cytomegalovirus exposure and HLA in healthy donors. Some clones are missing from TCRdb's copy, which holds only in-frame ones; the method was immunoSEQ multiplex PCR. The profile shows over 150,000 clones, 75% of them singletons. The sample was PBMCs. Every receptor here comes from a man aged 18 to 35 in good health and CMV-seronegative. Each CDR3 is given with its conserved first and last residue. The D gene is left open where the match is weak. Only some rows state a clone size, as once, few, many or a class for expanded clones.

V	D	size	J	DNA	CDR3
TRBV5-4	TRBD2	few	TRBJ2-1	TGTGCCACCTACGGACTAGACCCCTATGAGCAGTTCTTC	CATYGLDPYEQFF
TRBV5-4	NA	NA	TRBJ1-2	TGTGCCAGCTCAGGGTGGAGTGGCTACACCTTC	CASSGWSGYTF
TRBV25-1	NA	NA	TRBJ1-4	TGTGCCAGCAGTGACAGGGAGGTGACTAATGAAAAACTGTTTTTT	CASSDREVTNEKLFF
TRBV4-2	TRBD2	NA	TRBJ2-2	TGTGCCAGCAGCCAAGGCTGGGGAGGGGACACCGGGGAGCTGTTTTTT	CASSQGWGGDTGELFF
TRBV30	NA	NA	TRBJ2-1	TGTGCCTGGAGTGCACGACTCGACAATGAGCAGTTCTTC	CAWSARLDNEQFF
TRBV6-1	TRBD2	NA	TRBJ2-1	TGTGCCAGTGAGAGGACTAGCGGATACAATGAGCAGTTCTTC	CASERTSGYNEQFF
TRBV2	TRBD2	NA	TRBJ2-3	TGTGCCAGCAGTGAGGGCCTAGCGGCAAGCACAGATACGCAGTATTTT	CASSEGLAASTDTQYF
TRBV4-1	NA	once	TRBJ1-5	TGCGCCAGCAGCCATGGACAGTTTCTGGGCAATCAGCCCCAGCATTTT	CASSHGQFLGNQPQHF
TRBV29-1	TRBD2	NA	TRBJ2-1	TGCAGCGTTGAAGTCGGGACTAGCGGGAGGGCCGGTGGGTTCTTC	CSVEVGTSGRAGGFF
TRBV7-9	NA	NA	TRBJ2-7	TGTGCCAGCAGCTCAAGGACAGCCTCCTACGAGCAGTGCTTC	CASSSRTASYEQCF
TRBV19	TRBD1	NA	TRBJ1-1	TGTGCCAGTACCGCAAGCGGACAGGGGGCTACTGGTGAAGCTTTCTTT	CASTASGQGATGEAFF
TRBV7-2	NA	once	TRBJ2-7	TGTGCCAGCAGCTCCTCTTCCGGGACTCCAGATGGGGAGCAGTACTTC	CASSSSSGTPDGEQYF
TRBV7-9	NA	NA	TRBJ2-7	TGTGCCAGCAGCCCGAAGGCGGGCAACTACGAGCAGTACTTC	CASSPKAGNYEQYF
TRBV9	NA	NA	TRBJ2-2	TGTGCCAGCAGCGTAGGGGCTGTCCCCGGTCGTGCCGGGGAGCTGTTTTTT	CASSVGAVPGRAGELFF
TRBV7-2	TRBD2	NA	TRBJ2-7	TGTGCCAGCAGCTCCTGGAGCGGGGGAAAGACCTACGAGCAGTACTTC	CASSSWSGGKTYEQYF
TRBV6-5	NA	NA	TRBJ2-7	TGTGCCAGCAGTTACTCCCGCCCCCCCTACGAGCAGTACTTC	CASSYSRPPYEQYF
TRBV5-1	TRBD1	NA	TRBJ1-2	TGCGCCAGCAGCTTGGTGGGACAGAGGTTAAACACCTTC	CASSLVGQRLNTF
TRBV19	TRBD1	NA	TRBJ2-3	TGTGCCAGTAGTATAGGCCCGGGACAGCCGGCAGATACGCAGTATTTT	CASSIGPGQPADTQYF
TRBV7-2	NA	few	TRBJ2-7	TGTGCCAGCAGCTTAGGACCACGGGACTCCTACGAGCAGTACTTC	CASSLGPRDSYEQYF
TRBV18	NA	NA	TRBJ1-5	TGTGCCAGCTCACCAGAGTTCGGACAGAGTAATCAGCCCCAGCATTTT	CASSPEFGQSNQPQHF
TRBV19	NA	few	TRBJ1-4	TGTGCCAGTAGTATTCAGGGATTAAATGAAAAACTGTTTTTT	CASSIQGLNEKLFF
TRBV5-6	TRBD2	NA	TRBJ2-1	TGTGCCAGCAGCTTGGCTGGGACTAGCGGGTACAATGAGCAGTTCTTC	CASSLAGTSGYNEQFF